This T cell receptor (beta chain) was obtained from a study of blood T cell repertoires in COVID-19. Those enrolled, adults aged about 18 to 89 years, came from roughly 22 US areas. Membership in each cohort depended on participant-reported clinical history. No more than 2 weeks before study entry, exposed participants had met a case of COVID-19. TCRdb keeps only in-frame clones here, not all; method: immunoSEQ multiplex PCR. This table has roughly 250,000 clones, roughly 88% appearing once. Germline loops: CDR1 SEHNR, CDR2 FQNEAQ (reference sequence). The V end was cut by 5 bases, the J end by 4 bases, with 14 bases between. CDR3 length equals 14 residues.

This chain connects TRBV7-9 to TRBJ1-1; D is unresolved. Material for sequencing was PBMCs or T cells enriched from blood (not recorded which). The sequence derives from a woman aged 35 to 49 who had been exposed to COVID-19. The CDR3, as DNA: TGTGCCAGCAGCCTAAAATCTGTAACCACTGAAGCTTTCTTT. Its protein product is CASSLKSVTTEAFF.